This is a list of T cell receptor beta chains from one sample in a study of vaccination effects on CD4 cells after COVID-19. Antigens for these TCRs are unknown. The table came from immunoSEQ multiplex PCR; TCRdb's copy has only in-frame clones and leaves some out. Of around 83,000 clones listed, roughly 80% are singletons. The sequenced sample was CD4+ T cells from PBMCs cultured with HCoV-229E spike peptides, obtained before COVID-19 vaccination. These receptors all stem from a human donor who received a COVID-19 vaccine. Both conserved end residues are part of each CDR3. The order of the fields is D gene, clone size, V gene, J gene, CDR3 DNA, CDR3 protein. The D gene is left open where the match is weak. Not all rows give a size; the values are once, few, many and, for expanded clones, a class.

>TRBD1|.|TRBV6-5|TRBJ2-5
TGTGCCAGCAGTTACTCCCTCGGACAGGGTTCCGAGACCCAGTACTTC
CASSYSLGQGSETQYF
>TRBD2|.|TRBV5-1|TRBJ2-2
TGCGCCAGCAGCATACTAGCGGGGGTGAACACCGGGGAGCTGTTTTTT
CASSILAGVNTGELFF
>TRBD1|once|TRBV28|TRBJ2-5
TGTGCCAGCACGGGACAGCGAGAGACCCAGTACTTC
CASTGQRETQYF
>.|.|TRBV20-1|TRBJ1-2
TGCAGTGTCTCCTATAACTATGGCTACACCTTC
CSVSYNYGYTF
>.|.|TRBV6-5|TRBJ1-4
TGTGCCAGCAGTTCGGGGGGTGTTGATGAAAAACTGTTTTTT
CASSSGGVDEKLFF
>TRBD2|.|TRBV18|TRBJ2-3
TGTGCCAGCTCACCAGGAACTAGCGGACCCGGAGATACGCAGTATTTT
CASSPGTSGPGDTQYF
>TRBD1|.|TRBV18|TRBJ1-1
TGTGCCAGCTCCTCAGGGGGCGTGAGGACTGAAGCTTTCTTT
CASSSGGVRTEAFF
>TRBD1|.|TRBV28|TRBJ2-6
TGTGCCAGCAGTCCAGCCCCGGGACAGGGGTCCTCTGGGGCCAACGTCCTGACTTTC
CASSPAPGQGSSGANVLTF
>.|once|TRBV4-1|TRBJ1-2
TGCGCCAGCAGCCAAGACTGGACAAACAACTATGGCTACACCTTC
CASSQDWTNNYGYTF
>.|.|TRBV5-1|TRBJ1-1
TGCGCCAGCAGCCCAGGACACGAAGTCGGCACTGAAGCTTTCTTT
CASSPGHEVGTEAFF
>.|.|TRBV3-1/TRBV3-2|TRBJ2-5
TGTGCCAGCAGCCAAGATCTAGGGGCAAAGACCCAGTACTTC
CASSQDLGAKTQYF
>.|once|TRBV4-2|TRBJ1-3
TGTGCCAGCAGCCAAGAGGGACCGGCAGGATCCCTCGGAAACACCATATATTTT
CASSQEGPAGSLGNTIYF
>.|few|TRBV4-1|TRBJ2-2
TGCGCCAGCAGCCAGGCAGGCGGGAACACCGGGGAGCTGTTTTTT
CASSQAGGNTGELFF
>.|.|TRBV6-5|TRBJ1-4
TGTGCCAGCAGGAGGACGACAGGCGTTAATGAAAAACTGTTTTTT
CASRRTTGVNEKLFF
>TRBD2|.|TRBV7-2|TRBJ2-3
TGTGCCAGCAGCCCCGGGACTAGCCCCGATACGCAGTATTTT
CASSPGTSPDTQYF
>.|.|TRBV7-8|TRBJ1-2
TGTGCCAGCAGCTTAGGTAGAAGGGCCTATGGCTACACCTTC
CASSLGRRAYGYTF
>.|few|TRBV7-3|TRBJ2-2
TGTGCCAGCAGCTTACTGGCGGGGGCAGGCACCGGGGAGCTGTTTTTT
CASSLLAGAGTGELFF
>TRBD1|.|TRBV5-1|TRBJ1-4
TGCGCCAGCAGCAACGGACAGGGATTAGAAAAACTGTTTTTT
CASSNGQGLEKLFF
>.|.|TRBV7-9|TRBJ2-5
TGTGCCAGCACCGGTTGGGGGGTCGGGACCCAGTACTTC
CASTGWGVGTQYF